The source of this T cell receptor (beta chain) is a study of T cells in Graves' hyperthyroidism and ophthalmopathy. Study results and caveats: By a 13 V-J model, ophthalmopathy was set apart from stable hyperthyroidism. In the blood, most expanded thyroid clonotypes above 0.001 appeared as well.

This clonotype has ten or more counts. Its antigen is currently unknown. With a duration under 2 months, the hyperthyroidism was newly diagnosed in patients aged 18 to 65. Diagnostic decisions used clinical symptoms, serum thyroxine and TRAb, thyroid ultrasound and orbital computed tomography. V shed 3 bases and J shed 5 bases, with 13 bases lying between them. The germline V gene encodes CDR1 KGHDR and CDR2 SFDVKD. The CDR3 loop spans 14 amino acids. The investigators amplified TCR beta CDR3 regions from RNA transcripts. When the TCR CDR3 underwent first-round RT-PCR, the HTBI primer set was used. TCRdb re-called the multiplex PCR reads with MiXCR, one entry per CDR3 protein. This sample yields almost 600,000 distinct CDR3 sequences, of which 35% to 55% are seen a single time; around 7.7% belongs to the top ten.

This receptor was taken from a woman between 18 and 29 years old with Graves' hyperthyroidism. The J gene is TRBJ2-7, the V gene TRBV24-1, with no clear D. Sample: peripheral blood or thyroid tissue (not recorded which). CDR3 DNA: TGTGCCACCAGTGATAACTTCCCATCGGACGAGCAGTACTTC. Translating it yields CATSDNFPSDEQYF.